Below, one T cell receptor (beta chain) is given with its context. Antigen unknown. PCR used 60 Vbeta primers and 13 Jbeta primers. The table came from immunoSEQ multiplex PCR; TCRdb's copy has only in-frame clones and leaves some out. The table records around 54,000 clones, approximately 77% of them present only once. The data are from a study of cytomegalovirus exposure and HLA in healthy donors. CDR3 length equals 15 residues. J lost 4 bases, V lost 3 bases, and 8 bases had no gene match. Germline values: CDR1 SGHNT, CDR2 YYREEE (reference sequence). Study-wide results and caveats: The productive fraction for most TCR beta V segments was about 87% or about 30% in an earlier analysis. In a later analysis, CMV-associated beta chains were mostly HLA-associated, it appeared. Excluded: some indistinguishable V segments such as TRBV6-2 and TRBV6-3. A later analysis found common viral pathogens apparently linked to several of the most significant clusters.

The J gene is TRBJ1-1, the V gene TRBV5-4; 8 bases align to TRBD1. Sequencing was performed on PBMCs. This receptor was taken from a woman aged 18-35 years in good health and CMV-seronegative. The CDR3 sequence is CASSWTGTLGTEAFF. DNA for the CDR3: TGTGCCAGCAGCTGGACAGGGACCCTGGGCACTGAAGCTTTCTTT.